These 22 T cell receptor beta chains were all obtained from the same sample, sequenced in a study of cytomegalovirus exposure and HLA in healthy donors. A multiplex PCR was run with 60 Vbeta primers and 13 Jbeta primers. Clones were sequenced by immunoSEQ multiplex PCR, and TCRdb holds only the in-frame ones, with some missing. The table shows around 160,000 clones, with approximately 79% occurring only once. Source material: PBMCs. These receptors were obtained from a woman between 35 and 50 years old in good health and CMV-seropositive.

The chain joins TRBV11-2 to TRBJ1-2; D unresolved. The CDR3 loop spans 13 amino acids. Germline V gene lookup returns CDR1 SGHAT and CDR2 FQNNGV. V was cut by 5 bases and J by 3 bases, with 10 bases left in between. The CDR3 reads CASSPAGDYGYTF. The CDR3 DNA is TGTGCCAGCAGCCCCGCGGGAGACTATGGCTACACCTTC.

The V call is TRBV14, the J call TRBJ1-3; 12 bases fit TRBD1. Germline V gene data show CDR1 as SGHDN and CDR2 as FVKESK. V gave up 5 bases and J gave up 2 bases; unmatched junction bases: 1. CDR3 length: 15 amino acids. The CDR3 is CASSGTGGAGNTIYF. The DNA for the CDR3 is TGTGCCAGCAGCGGGACAGGGGGCGCTGGAAACACCATATATTTT.

Turning to this clone: The same CDR3 is also encoded by other DNA sequences in this sample. This chain links TRBV2 with TRBJ1-2; possible D gene TRBD1, 5 bases. The germline CDR1 and CDR2 sequences are SNHLY and FYNNEI. V was trimmed by 3 bases and J by 1 base, leaving 9 bases between them. This CDR3 contains 14 residues. CDR3 region: CASSEGQYNYGYTF. For the CDR3, the DNA is TGTGCCAGCAGTGAGGGGCAGTATAACTATGGCTACACCTTC.

J is TRBJ2-1 and V is TRBV25-1; 8 bases are shared with TRBD2. The CDR3 runs 18 residues. The germline V gene encodes CDR1 MGHDK and CDR2 SYGVNS. V lost 5 bases and J lost 8; bases outside the gene matches: 20. The DNA of the CDR3 is TGTGCCAGCAGTCCAAACGATCGGAGCGGACTAGCATTGGATGAGCAGTTCTTC. Translating gives CASSPNDRSGLALDEQFF.

The chain links TRBV5-1 to TRBJ1-5; possible D gene TRBD1, 5 bases. The V end lost 0 bases, the J end lost 6 bases, and 10 bases lay between the germline ends. The CDR3 contains 14 residues. In germline, CDR1 is SGHRS, CDR2 YFSETQ. The CDR3 nucleotides are TGCGCCAGCAGCTTGGATCCGGGGGGTCAGCCCCAGCATTTT. Its protein is CASSLDPGGQPQHF. The full variable domain, in which reference TRBV5-1 and TRBJ1-5 provide the parts outside the CDR3, is KAGVTQTPRYLIKTRGQQVTLSCSPISGHRSVSWYQQTPGQGLQFLFEYFSETQRNKGNFPGRFSGRQFSNSRSEMNVSTLELGDSALYLCASSLDPGGQPQHFGDGTRLSIL.

The V gene is TRBV6-5, the J gene TRBJ2-1; D gene uncertain. CDR3 length: 13 amino acids. The germline CDR1 and CDR2 sequences are MNHEY and SVGAGI. The V end lost 6 bases, the J end lost 6 bases, and 12 bases lay between the germline ends. CDR3 residues: CASRNRGSNEQFF. The CDR3 DNA reads as TGTGCCAGCAGGAACCGTGGCTCCAATGAGCAGTTCTTC.

V gene TRBV9 combines with J gene TRBJ1-2; D call uncertain. V was clipped by 3 bases and J by 0 bases, with 15 bases between them. This CDR3 has 16 amino acids. The V gene's germline CDR1 is SGDLS and CDR2 YYNGEE. The CDR3 DNA reads as TGTGCCAGCAGCGAGCCCTCCAAGGGAGCTAACTATGGCTACACCTTC. Translated: CASSEPSKGANYGYTF. Based on the CDR3 plus reference TRBV9 and TRBJ1-2, the full variable domain is DSGVTQTPKHLITATGQRVTLRCSPRSGDLSVYWYQQSLDQGLQFLIQYYNGEERAKGNILERFSAQQFPDLHSELNLSSLELGDSALYFCASSEPSKGANYGYTFGSGTRLTVV.

The chain couples TRBV9 to TRBJ1-3, with 8 bases aligning to TRBD1. After removal of 3 bases from V and 1 base from J, the junction contained 15 bases not matched to a gene. In germline, CDR1 is SGDLS, CDR2 YYNGEE. The CDR3 sequence is 19 residues long. CDR3 nucleotide sequence: TGTGCCAGCAGCGGCCGACAGGGGCCTCCACATTCATCTGGAAACACCATATATTTT. This sequence encodes CASSGRQGPPHSSGNTIYF.

The chain joins TRBV19 to TRBJ1-5; TRBD1 aligns across 7 bases. The CDR3 length is 16 residues. Germline V CDR1 and CDR2: LNHDA, SQIVND (reference sequence). V was clipped by 6 bases and J by 9 bases; unmatched bases: 17. CDR3 nucleotides: TGTGCCAGTAGACATCGACAGGGTGGGGGCAAATGGCCCCAGCATTTT. It specifies CASRHRQGGGKWPQHF.

This chain links TRBV5-1 with TRBJ2-7, with 9 positions matching TRBD1. There are 15 residues in the CDR3. Trimming took 0 bases from V and 6 from J; bases not matched to a gene: 7. Germline V gene sequence: CDR1 SGHRS, CDR2 YFSETQ. In nucleotides, the CDR3 is TGCGCCAGCAGCTTGGCACCGGGACAGGGTTCCGAGCAGTACTTC. Its translation: CASSLAPGQGSEQYF.

The chain uses TRBV13 and TRBJ2-3; tentatively, D is TRBD2 (7 bases). Germline V gives CDR1 PRHDT, CDR2 FYEKMQ (reference sequence). The CDR3 contains 13 residues. Trimming pared 8 bases from V and 5 bases from J, leaving 14 bases between. This chain's CDR3 is CASGGGPVDTQYF. CDR3 nucleotide sequence: TGTGCCAGCGGGGGGGGGCCTGTAGATACGCAGTATTTT. Full variable domain (rest looked up from reference TRBV13 and TRBJ2-3): AAGVIQSPRHLIKEKRETATLKCYPIPRHDTVYWYQQGPGQDPQFLISFYEKMQSDKGSIPDRFSAQQFSDYHSELNMSSLELGDSALYFCASGGGPVDTQYFGPGTRLTVL.

The chain employs TRBV7-3 and TRBJ2-4, with no clear D. CDR3 length: 13 amino acids. Trimming cost V 1 base and J 6 bases, with 7 bases left between them. In germline, CDR1 is SGHTA, CDR2 FQGTGA. The CDR3, as DNA: TGTGCCAGCAGCTTAAAGAGTGGAAACATTCAGTACTTC. Amino acids: CASSLKSGNIQYF.

The chain couples TRBV4-2 to TRBJ1-1; a possible D gene is TRBD1 (6 bases). Germline V gene lookup returns CDR1 LGHNA and CDR2 YNFKEQ. This CDR3 spans 13 amino acids. Between the trimmed V and J ends, which lost 7 bases and 1 base, there was a span of 10 bases. In DNA form, the CDR3 reads TGTGCCAGCAAAGGGGGAACGAACACTGAAGCTTTCTTT. Protein: CASKGGTNTEAFF.

This clone occurred once. This chain uses TRBV5-4 with TRBJ2-7; 9 bases map to TRBD2. Germline CDR1 is SGHNT and CDR2 is YYREEE (reference sequence). CDR3 length: 15 amino acids. J was trimmed by 0 bases and V by 6 bases; bases with no gene match: 7. CDR3 in amino acids: CASTTAGGLSYEQYF. The CDR3 DNA reads as TGTGCCAGCACCACAGCGGGGGGCCTCTCCTACGAGCAGTACTTC.

The chain couples TRBV10-3 to TRBJ1-1; 7 bases are a match to TRBD1. The V gene end was trimmed by 8 bases and the J gene end by 6 bases; junction bases not matched to a gene: 12. The CDR3 is 14 residues long. The V gene's germline CDR1 is ENHRY and CDR2 SYGVKD. CDR3: CAIRQKTGSAEAFF. CDR3 DNA sequence: TGTGCCATCCGACAAAAGACAGGGTCGGCTGAAGCTTTCTTT.

Details on this clone: The same CDR3 also results from other DNA sequences found in this sample. The chain has TRBV18 and TRBJ2-5; D is perhaps TRBD1 (5 bases). The CDR3 runs to 13 residues. V was clipped by 0 bases and J by 5 bases, with 7 bases between them. Germline assignment: CDR1 KGHSH and CDR2 LQKENI. CDR3 bases: TGTGCCAGCTCACCACCGGGGCGGGAGACCCAGTACTTC. Translated, it gives CASSPPGRETQYF.

This clone was seen a handful of times. The same CDR3 arises from other DNA sequences in this sample as well. The rearrangement links TRBV5-4 to TRBJ2-7; a possible D gene is TRBD2 (7 bases). The CDR3 sequence is 14 residues long. V lost 1 base and J 2 bases, leaving 10 bases between the germline ends. Germline loops: CDR1 SGHNT, CDR2 YYREEE (reference sequence). In DNA form, the CDR3 reads TGTGCCAGCAGCTTGTCGGGGGGCACCTACGAGCAGTACTTC. Translation: CASSLSGGTYEQYF.

This clone was detected once. The gene calls are TRBV6-1 and TRBJ2-1; 11 nucleotides match TRBD1. The trim removed 6 bases at V and 9 bases at J, leaving 7 bases unmatched. The CDR3 covers 14 residues. Germline loops: CDR1 MNHNS, CDR2 SASEGT. In nucleotides, the CDR3 is TGTGCCAGCAGCAGGGACAGGGGGAGAGGTGAGCAGTTCTTC. Its protein is CASSRDRGRGEQFF.

The rearrangement joins TRBV28 to TRBJ1-3, with D perhaps matching TRBD1 (5 bases). The CDR3 is 15 residues long. The germline V gene encodes CDR1 MDHEN and CDR2 SYDVKM. Trimming took 2 bases from V and 4 from J, leaving 12 bases between them. CDR3 sequence (DNA): TGTGCCAGCAGTTTAAGCCCCAGGGTAGGAAACACCATATATTTT. Translated: CASSLSPRVGNTIYF.

This rearrangement joins TRBV28 to TRBJ2-1; 9 bases are shared with TRBD1. V was pared by 6 bases and J by 9 bases, with 9 bases of the junction left unmatched. The V gene's germline CDR1 is MDHEN and CDR2 SYDVKM. The CDR3 consists of 14 residues. CDR3 bases: TGTGCCAGCAGACACAACAGGGGGCGGGGTGAGCAGTTCTTC. It is translated as CASRHNRGRGEQFF.

V usage is TRBV29-1 and J usage is TRBJ2-2, with TRBD1 identical over 7 bases. V trimming: 7 bases; J trimming: 0 bases; junction bases outside the gene matches: 5. CDR1 SQVTM and CDR2 ANQGSEA come from the germline V gene. The CDR3 totals 14 residues. The CDR3 DNA reads as TGCAGCGCAGAACAGGGGACGAACACCGGGGAGCTGTTTTTT. It is translated as CSAEQGTNTGELFF.

The rearrangement uses TRBV21-1 and TRBJ1-4; no check of the table's D call, TRBD1, against the DNA was made. TRBV21-1 is classified as a pseudogene. This CDR3 is 14 amino acids long. CDR3 residues: CATAPSGGNEKLFF. CDR3 nucleotide sequence: TGTGCCACGGCACCTTCAGGGGGTAATGAAAAACTGTTTTTT.